This T cell receptor beta chain originates from a study of blood T cell repertoires in COVID-19. Study-wide background: Both acute and convalescent COVID-19 samples were obtained from the United States, Italy and Spain. T cells, B-cell-depleted T cells, or PBMCs provided the cDNA or gDNA that served as material.

The CDR3 spans 14 residues. V dropped 3 bases and J dropped 5; count of bases not matched to a gene: 2. CDR1 is SGHNT, CDR2 YYREEE, per germline (reference sequence). In the study's own analysis: Reference gene primer amplification gave nucleated cell count estimates. The data were produced by immunoSEQ multiplex PCR, yet TCRdb's version contains in-frame clones alone and is incomplete. From that table come the V and J calls and clone size; the DNA was used to work out D and trimming. This repertoire shows some 250,000 clones, about 86% found once; its top ten account for roughly 8.6%. The sequence came from a man aged 40-55 years with active or convalescent COVID-19. V and J are TRBV5-4 and TRBJ2-1; 10 nucleotides match TRBD2. The sequenced sample consisted of peripheral blood. The CDR3 reads CASSSGLADNEQFF. The CDR3 bases are TGTGCCAGCAGCTCCGGACTAGCGGACAATGAGCAGTTCTTC.